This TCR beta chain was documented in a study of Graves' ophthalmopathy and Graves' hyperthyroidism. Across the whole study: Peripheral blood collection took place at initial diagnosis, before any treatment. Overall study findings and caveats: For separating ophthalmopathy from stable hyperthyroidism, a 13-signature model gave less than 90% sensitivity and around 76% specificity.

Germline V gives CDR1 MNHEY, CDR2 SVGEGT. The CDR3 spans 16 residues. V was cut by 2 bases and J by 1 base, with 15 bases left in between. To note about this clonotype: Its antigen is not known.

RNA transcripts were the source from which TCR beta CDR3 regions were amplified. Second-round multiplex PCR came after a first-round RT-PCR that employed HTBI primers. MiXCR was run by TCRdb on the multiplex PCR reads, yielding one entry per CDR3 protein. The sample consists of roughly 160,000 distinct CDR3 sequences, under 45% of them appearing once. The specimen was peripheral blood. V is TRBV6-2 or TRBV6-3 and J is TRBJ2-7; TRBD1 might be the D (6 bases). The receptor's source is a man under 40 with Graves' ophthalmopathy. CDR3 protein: CASSYVVSGASYEQYF. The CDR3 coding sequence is TGTGCCAGCAGTTACGTGGTTTCAGGGGCGTCCTACGAGCAGTACTTC.